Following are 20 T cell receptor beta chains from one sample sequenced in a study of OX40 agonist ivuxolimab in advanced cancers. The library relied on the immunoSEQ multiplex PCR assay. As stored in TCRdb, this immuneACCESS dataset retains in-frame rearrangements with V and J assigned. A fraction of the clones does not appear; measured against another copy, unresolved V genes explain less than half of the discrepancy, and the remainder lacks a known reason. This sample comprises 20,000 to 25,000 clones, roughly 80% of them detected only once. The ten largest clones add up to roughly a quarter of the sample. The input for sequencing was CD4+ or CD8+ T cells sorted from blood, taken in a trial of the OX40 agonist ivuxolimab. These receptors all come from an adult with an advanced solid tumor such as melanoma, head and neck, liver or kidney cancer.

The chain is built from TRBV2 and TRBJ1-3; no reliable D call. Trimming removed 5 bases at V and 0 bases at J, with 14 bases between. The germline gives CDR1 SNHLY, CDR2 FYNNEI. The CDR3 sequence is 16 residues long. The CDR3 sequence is CASSNARLYSGNTIYF. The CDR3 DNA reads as TGTGCCAGCAGTAACGCCCGCCTCTACTCTGGAAACACCATATATTTT.

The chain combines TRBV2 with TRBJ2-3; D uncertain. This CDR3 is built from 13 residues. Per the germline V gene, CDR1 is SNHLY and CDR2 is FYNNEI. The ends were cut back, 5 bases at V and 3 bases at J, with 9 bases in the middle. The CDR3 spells CASSYGRTDTQYF. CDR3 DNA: TGTGCCAGCAGTTACGGACGGACAGATACGCAGTATTTT.

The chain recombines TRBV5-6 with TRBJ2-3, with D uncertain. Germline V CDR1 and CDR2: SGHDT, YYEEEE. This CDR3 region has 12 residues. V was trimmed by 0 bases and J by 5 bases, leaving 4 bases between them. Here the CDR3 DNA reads TGTGCCAGCAGCTTGGGAGGAGATACGCAGTATTTT. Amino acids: CASSLGGDTQYF.

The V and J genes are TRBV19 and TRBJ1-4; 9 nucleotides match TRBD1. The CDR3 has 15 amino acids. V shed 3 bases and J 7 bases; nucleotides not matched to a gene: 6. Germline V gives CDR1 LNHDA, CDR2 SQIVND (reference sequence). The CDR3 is CASSISGTGFEKLFF. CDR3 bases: TGTGCCAGTAGTATCTCCGGGACAGGGTTTGAAAAACTGTTTTTT.

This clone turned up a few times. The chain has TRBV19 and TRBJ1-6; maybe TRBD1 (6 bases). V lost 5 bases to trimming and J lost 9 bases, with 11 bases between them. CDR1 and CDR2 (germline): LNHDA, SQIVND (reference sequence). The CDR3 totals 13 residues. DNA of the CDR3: TGTGCCAGTAGTCCCGGGGGCGGTTCACCCCTCCACTTT. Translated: CASSPGGGSPLHF.

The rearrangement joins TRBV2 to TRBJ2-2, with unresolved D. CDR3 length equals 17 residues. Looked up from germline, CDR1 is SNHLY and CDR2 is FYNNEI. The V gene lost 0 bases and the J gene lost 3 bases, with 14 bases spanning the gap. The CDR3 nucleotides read TGTGCCAGCAGTGAAGCATTTATGACACCCCACACCGGGGAGCTGTTTTTT. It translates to CASSEAFMTPHTGELFF.

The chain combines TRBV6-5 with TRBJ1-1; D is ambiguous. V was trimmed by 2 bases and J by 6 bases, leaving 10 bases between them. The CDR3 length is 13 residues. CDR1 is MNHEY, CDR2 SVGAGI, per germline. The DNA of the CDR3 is TGTGCCAGCAGTTACGGAGGGCCCGCTGAAGCTTTCTTT. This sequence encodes CASSYGGPAEAFF.

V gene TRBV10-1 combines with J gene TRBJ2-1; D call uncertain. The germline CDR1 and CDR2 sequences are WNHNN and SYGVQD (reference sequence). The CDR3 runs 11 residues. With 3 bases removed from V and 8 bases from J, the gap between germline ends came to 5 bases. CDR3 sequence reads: CASSDGHEQFF. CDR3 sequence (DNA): TGCGCCAGCAGTGATGGCCATGAGCAGTTCTTC.

CDR3 residues: CASSIWTGASEQYF. The CDR3 bases are TGTGCCAGCAGCATCTGGACAGGGGCAAGCGAGCAGTACTTC. This sequence joins TRBV11-2 and TRBJ2-7; 9 nucleotides match TRBD1. J lost 6 bases, V lost 5 bases, and 8 bases had no gene match. This CDR3 region has 14 residues. Germline values: CDR1 SGHAT, CDR2 FQNNGV.

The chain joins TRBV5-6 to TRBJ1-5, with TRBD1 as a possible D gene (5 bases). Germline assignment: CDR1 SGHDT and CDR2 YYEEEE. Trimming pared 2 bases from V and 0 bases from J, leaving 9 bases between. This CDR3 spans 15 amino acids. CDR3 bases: TGTGCCAGCAGCTTCCGACAGCCTAGCAATCAGCCCCAGCATTTT. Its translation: CASSFRQPSNQPQHF.

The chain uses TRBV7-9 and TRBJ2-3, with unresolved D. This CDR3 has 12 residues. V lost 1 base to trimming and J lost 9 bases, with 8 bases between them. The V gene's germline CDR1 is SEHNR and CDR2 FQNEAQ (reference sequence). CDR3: CASSLDVRTQYF. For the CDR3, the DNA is TGTGCCAGCAGCTTAGATGTTCGGACGCAGTATTTT. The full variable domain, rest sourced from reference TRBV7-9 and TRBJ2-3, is DTGVSQNPRHKITKRGQNVTFRCDPISEHNRLYWYRQTLGQGPEFLTYFQNEAQLEKSRLLSDRFSAERPKGSFSTLEIQRTEQGDSAMYLCASSLDVRTQYFGPGTRLTVL.

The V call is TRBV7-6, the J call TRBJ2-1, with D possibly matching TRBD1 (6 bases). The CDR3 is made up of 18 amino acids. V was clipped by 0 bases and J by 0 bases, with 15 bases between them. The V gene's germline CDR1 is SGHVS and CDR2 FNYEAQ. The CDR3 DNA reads TGTGCCAGCAGCTTAGCGCTCAGACAGGATAGCTCCTACAATGAGCAGTTCTTC. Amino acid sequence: CASSLALRQDSSYNEQFF.

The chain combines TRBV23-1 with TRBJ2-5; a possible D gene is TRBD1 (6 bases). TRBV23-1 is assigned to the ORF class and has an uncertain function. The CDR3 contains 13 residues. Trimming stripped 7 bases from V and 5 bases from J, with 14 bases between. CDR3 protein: CASKQGSGETQYF. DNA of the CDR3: TGCGCCAGCAAGCAGGGGTCTGGCGAGACCCAGTACTTC.

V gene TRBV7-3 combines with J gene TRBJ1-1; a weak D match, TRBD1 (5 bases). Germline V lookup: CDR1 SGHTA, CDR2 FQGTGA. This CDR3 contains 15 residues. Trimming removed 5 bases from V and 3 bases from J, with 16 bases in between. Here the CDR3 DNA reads TGTGCCAGCAGCCCAAACGGGGGTTTGGACACTGAAGCTTTCTTT. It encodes CASSPNGGLDTEAFF.

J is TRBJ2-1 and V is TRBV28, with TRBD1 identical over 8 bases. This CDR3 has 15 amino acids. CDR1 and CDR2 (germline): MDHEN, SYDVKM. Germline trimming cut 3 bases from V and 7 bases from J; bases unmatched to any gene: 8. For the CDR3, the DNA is TGTGCCAGCAGTTTTGGCAGGGGGCCTTGGAATGAGCAGTTCTTC. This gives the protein CASSFGRGPWNEQFF. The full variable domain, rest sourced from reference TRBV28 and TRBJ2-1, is DVKVTQSSRYLVKRTGEKVFLECVQDMDHENMFWYRQDPGLGLRLIYFSYDVKMKEKGDIPEGYSVSREKKERFSLILESASTNQTSMYLCASSFGRGPWNEQFFGPGTRLTVL.

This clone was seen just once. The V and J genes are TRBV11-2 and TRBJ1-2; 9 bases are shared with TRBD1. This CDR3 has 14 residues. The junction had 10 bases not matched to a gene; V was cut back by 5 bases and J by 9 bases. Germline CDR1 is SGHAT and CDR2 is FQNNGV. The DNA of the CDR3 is TGTGCCAGCAGCGCTTGGACAGGGGCCCTTAGCTACACCTTC. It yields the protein CASSAWTGALSYTF.

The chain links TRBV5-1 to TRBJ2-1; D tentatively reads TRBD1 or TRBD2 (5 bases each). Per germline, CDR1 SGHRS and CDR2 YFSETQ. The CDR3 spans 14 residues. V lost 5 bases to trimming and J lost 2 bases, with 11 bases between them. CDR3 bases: TGCGCCAGCAGAGACGAGGGGCCCTACAATGAGCAGTTCTTC. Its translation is CASRDEGPYNEQFF.

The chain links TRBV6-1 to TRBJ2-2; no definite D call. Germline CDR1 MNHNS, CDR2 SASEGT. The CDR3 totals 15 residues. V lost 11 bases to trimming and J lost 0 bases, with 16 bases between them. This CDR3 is CASPSPFANTGELFF. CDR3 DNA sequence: TGTGCCTCACCGAGCCCATTTGCGAACACCGGGGAGCTGTTTTTT.

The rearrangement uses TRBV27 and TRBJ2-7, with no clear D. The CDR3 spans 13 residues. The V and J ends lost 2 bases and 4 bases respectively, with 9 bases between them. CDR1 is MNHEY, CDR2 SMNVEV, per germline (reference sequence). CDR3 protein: CASSLLKGYEQYF. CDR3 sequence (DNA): TGTGCCAGCAGTTTACTCAAGGGTTACGAGCAGTACTTC.

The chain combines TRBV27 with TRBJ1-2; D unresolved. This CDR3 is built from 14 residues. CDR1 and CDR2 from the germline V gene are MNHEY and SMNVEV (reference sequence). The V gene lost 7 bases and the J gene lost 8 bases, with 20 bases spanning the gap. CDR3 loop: CASTLSPGQKGYTF. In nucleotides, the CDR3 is TGTGCCAGCACCCTTAGCCCCGGCCAGAAGGGCTACACCTTC.